The 10 T cell receptor beta chains listed next were all sequenced from one sample in a study of graft-versus-host responses after intestinal transplantation. Using immunoSEQ multiplex PCR, the repertoire was profiled, and TCRdb retains in-frame clones only, with some absent. The table lists roughly 15,000 clones, around 38% of them singletons. The sample was alloreactive CD4+ T cells from a mixed lymphocyte reaction culture, taken before intestinal transplant. Noted subset: CFSE-low proliferating T cells sorted from approximately six-day pre-transplant mixed lymphocyte reaction (GvH or HvG direction). The receptors derive from a human patient who received an intestinal transplant.

By proportion, this clone is medium-sized. The rearrangement joins TRBV2 to TRBJ2-7, with a weak D call TRBD1 (5 bases). The CDR3 runs to 15 residues. Trimming shortened V by 1 base and J by 2 bases, and 12 bases separated the two germline ends. The germline V gene has CDR1 SNHLY and CDR2 FYNNEI. The CDR3 protein is CASSEEAGFTYEQYF. CDR3 nucleotide sequence: TGTGCCAGCAGTGAAGAGGCAGGGTTTACCTACGAGCAGTACTTC.

The chain recombines TRBV11-2 with TRBJ2-3; 7 bases are shared with TRBD2. The length of the CDR3 is 15 residues. The trim removed 1 base at V and 2 bases at J, leaving 3 bases unmatched. Germline V CDR1 and CDR2: SGHAT, FQNNGV. CDR3 sequence: CASSLVAGVTDTQYF. DNA for the CDR3: TGTGCCAGCAGCTTAGTTGCGGGGGTCACAGATACGCAGTATTTT. Full variable domain (outside the CDR3, taken from reference TRBV11-2 and TRBJ2-3): EAGVAQSPRYKIIEKRQSVAFWCNPISGHATLYWYQQILGQGPKLLIQFQNNGVVDDSQLPKDRFSAERLKGVDSTLKIQPAKLEDSAVYLCASSLVAGVTDTQYFGPGTRLTVL.

V and J are TRBV10-2 and TRBJ2-7, with 10 bases identical to TRBD2. The CDR3 extends over 14 amino acids. V dropped 7 bases and J dropped 6; count of bases not matched to a gene: 9. CDR1 WSHSY and CDR2 SAAADI come from the germline V gene. CDR3 amino acids: CASKGLAGVSEQYF. DNA of the CDR3: TGCGCCAGCAAGGGGCTAGCGGGGGTATCCGAGCAGTACTTC.

The chain has TRBV2 and TRBJ2-2; weak D call: TRBD1 (6 bases). The CDR3 loop spans 12 amino acids. V dropped 5 bases and J dropped 7 bases, with 8 bases sitting between them. CDR1 is SNHLY, CDR2 FYNNEI, per germline. CDR3 bases: TGTGCCAGCAGTACAGGGATCGGGGAGCTGTTTTTT. Translated: CASSTGIGELFF.

The DNA of the CDR3 is TGTGCCAGCAGCTGGGACAGGGCAGCAAACATTCAGTACTTC. It encodes CASSWDRAANIQYF. This chain joins TRBV7-2 and TRBJ2-4; 9 bases fit TRBD1. The CDR3 runs 14 residues. The germline V gene has CDR1 SGHTA and CDR2 FQGNSA. The J segment lost 6 bases and the V segment lost 4 bases, leaving 4 bases of the junction unmatched.

J is TRBJ2-7 and V is TRBV19; D gene unclear. V gave up 3 bases and J gave up 7 bases, with 16 bases separating them. This CDR3 region has 14 residues. The V gene's germline CDR1 is LNHDA and CDR2 SQIVND (reference sequence). The CDR3 is CASSIRGVSKEQYF. The CDR3, as DNA: TGTGCCAGTAGTATTCGAGGCGTATCTAAGGAGCAGTACTTC.

The genes are TRBV30 and TRBJ2-2, with 7 nucleotides matching TRBD1. After removal of 7 bases from V and 0 bases from J, the junction contained 11 bases not matched to a gene. The CDR3 runs to 16 residues. In germline, CDR1 is GTSNPN, CDR2 SVGIG (reference sequence). The CDR3 reads CASRGQLASNTGELFF. CDR3 coding DNA: TGTGCCTCCCGGGGACAGCTAGCCTCGAACACCGGGGAGCTGTTTTTT.

The rearrangement uses TRBV10-3 and TRBJ2-7; TRBD2 matches at 10 bases. Germline lookup yields CDR1 ENHRY and CDR2 SYGVKD. Trimming at V came to 3 bases and at J to 9 bases, leaving 8 bases not matched to a gene. This CDR3 is built from 14 residues. CDR3 residues: CAISDSGTSVGQYF. The CDR3 bases are TGTGCCATCAGTGATTCCGGGACTAGCGTGGGGCAGTACTTC.

This clone was seen a handful of times. The J gene is TRBJ1-1, the V gene TRBV4-3; the match to TRBD1 covers 7 bases. V gave up 0 bases and J gave up 2 bases; unmatched junction bases: 3. There are 15 residues in the CDR3. Germline CDR1 and CDR2: LGHNA and YSLEER. CDR3 loop: CASSQERQGNTEAFF. The CDR3 DNA reads as TGCGCCAGCAGCCAAGAGAGACAGGGAAACACTGAAGCTTTCTTT.

The J gene is TRBJ1-4, the V gene TRBV29-1; 7 bases map to TRBD1. This CDR3 contains 12 residues. Losses at the gene ends were 3 bases for V and 12 bases for J; bases not matched to a gene: 7. Germline-derived CDR1 and CDR2 are SQVTM and ANQGSEA. The CDR3 bases are TGCAGCGTTGACCTGGCGAGGGGGCAACTGTTTTTT. Protein product: CSVDLARGQLFF.